The 22 T cell receptor beta chains reported below all come from one sample, sequenced in a study of T cell responses to AZD1222 COVID-19 vaccine. The data were produced by immunoSEQ multiplex PCR, yet TCRdb's version contains in-frame clones alone and is incomplete. The sample holds over 100,000 clones, 88% seen once. The sample consisted of peripheral blood, taken on day 0 of MenACWY control vaccination. Receptor source: an adult in good health.

The sample holds one count of this clone. The genes are TRBV5-4 and TRBJ1-2, with D hard to call. V lost 2 bases and J 8 bases, leaving 13 bases between the germline ends. The CDR3 sequence is 13 residues long. The germline CDR1 and CDR2 sequences are SGHNT and YYREEE (reference sequence). The CDR3 reads CASSFAGSMGYTF. CDR3 DNA: TGTGCCAGCAGCTTCGCAGGATCCATGGGCTACACCTTC. Full variable domain (outside the CDR3, taken from reference TRBV5-4 and TRBJ1-2): ETGVTQSPTHLIKTRGQQVTLRCSSQSGHNTVSWYQQALGQGPQFIFQYYREEENGRGNFPPRFSGLQFPNYSSELNVNALELDDSALYLCASSFAGSMGYTFGSGTRLTVV.

This chain uses TRBV30 with TRBJ2-5, with 9 bases matching TRBD1. V was pared by 0 bases and J by 4 bases, with 6 bases of the junction left unmatched. The CDR3 has 15 amino acids. CDR1 GTSNPN and CDR2 SVGIG come from the germline V gene (reference sequence). CDR3 nucleotides: TGTGCCTGGAGTGTGGGACAGGGACGTGCAGAGACCCAGTACTTC. Protein sequence: CAWSVGQGRAETQYF.

This rearrangement joins TRBV21-1 to TRBJ1-4; the table's D call, TRBD1, has no DNA check behind it. TRBV21-1 is a known pseudogene. The CDR3 sequence is 17 residues long. The CDR3 DNA sequence: TGTGCCAGCAGCAAATCAGGGGCCAAGGGGACTAATGAAAAACTGTTTTTT. This gives the protein CASSKSGAKGTNEKLFF.

This clone appeared a few times. The sample holds other DNA sequences that translate to the same CDR3. The chain recombines TRBV9 with TRBJ2-7; D remains unclear. The CDR3 extends over 13 amino acids. Germline V gene sequence: CDR1 SGDLS, CDR2 YYNGEE. V was cut by 2 bases and J by 2 bases, with 8 bases left in between. CDR3: CASSVGITYEQYF. CDR3 coding DNA: TGTGCCAGCAGCGTTGGAATTACCTACGAGCAGTACTTC.

The chain employs TRBV5-1 and TRBJ2-7, with D possibly matching TRBD2 (6 bases). Germline CDR1 SGHRS, CDR2 YFSETQ. Trimming left V 3 bases short and J 5 bases short, with 15 bases between. The CDR3 runs to 14 residues. This CDR3 reads CASSWGDSSNEQYF. The CDR3 DNA reads as TGCGCCAGCAGCTGGGGGGACTCCAGCAACGAGCAGTACTTC.

This chain uses TRBV18 with TRBJ1-2; D is perhaps TRBD1 (5 bases). V lost 2 bases to trimming and J lost 1 base, with 17 bases between them. The CDR3 runs 17 residues. CDR1 is KGHSH, CDR2 LQKENI, per germline. Here the CDR3 reads CASSPNGRDLVNYGYTF. The CDR3 nucleotides read TGTGCCAGCTCACCAAATGGGCGGGACCTAGTTAACTATGGCTACACCTTC.

The chain recombines TRBV24-1 with TRBJ2-1; TRBD2 matches 9 bases. The germline CDR1 and CDR2 sequences are KGHDR and SFDVKD. This CDR3 has 15 residues. The trim removed 4 bases at V and 12 bases at J, leaving 12 bases unmatched. The CDR3 DNA reads as TGTGCCACCAGTGAACTACTGGGACTAGCCCAACGGCAGTTCTTC. This codes for CATSELLGLAQRQFF.

This clone was seen once. V is TRBV7-2 and J is TRBJ2-7, with D tentatively TRBD1 (6 bases). The length of the CDR3 is 13 residues. Germline loops: CDR1 SGHTA, CDR2 FQGNSA. V dropped 5 bases and J dropped 4 bases, with 12 bases sitting between them. The CDR3 region is CASSRNREYEQYF. CDR3 nucleotide sequence: TGTGCCAGCAGCCGCAACAGGGAATACGAGCAGTACTTC.

The V gene is TRBV27, the J gene TRBJ2-1, with TRBD2 matching 7 bases. V lost 2 bases, J lost 2 bases, and 3 bases stayed unmatched. This CDR3 comprises 15 residues. CDR1 MNHEY and CDR2 SMNVEV come from the germline V gene (reference sequence). In nucleotides, the CDR3 is TGTGCCAGCAGTTTAGCTGCGGGAGCCTACAATGAGCAGTTCTTC. Its translation is CASSLAAGAYNEQFF.

The rearrangement links TRBV19 to TRBJ1-1; D not certain. Germline-derived CDR1 and CDR2 are LNHDA and SQIVND (reference sequence). V lost 4 bases and J 5 bases, leaving 11 bases between the germline ends. This CDR3 contains 13 residues. The CDR3, as DNA: TGTGCCAGTAGTAATGAGGTGGGAACTGAAGCTTTCTTT. Translated, it gives CASSNEVGTEAFF. Variable domain in full (rest from reference TRBV19 and TRBJ1-1): DGGITQSPKYLFRKEGQNVTLSCEQNLNHDAMYWYRQDPGQGLRLIYYSQIVNDFQKGDIAEGYSVSREKKESFPLTVTSAQKNPTAFYLCASSNEVGTEAFFGQGTRLTVV.

The chain has TRBV28 and TRBJ1-2; D perhaps matches TRBD1 (6 bases). CDR3 length: 12 amino acids. From germline, CDR1 is MDHEN and CDR2 SYDVKM. V was pared by 10 bases and J by 8 bases, with 17 bases between. In DNA form, the CDR3 reads TGTGCCACCTCCCCAGGGGTGTGGGGCTACACCTTC. Translating gives CATSPGVWGYTF.

Notes on this clone: This sample also contains other DNA sequences that code for the same CDR3. This chain links TRBV19 with TRBJ1-6, with D unresolved. Germline CDR1 is LNHDA and CDR2 is SQIVND (reference sequence). Trimming stripped 3 bases from V and 4 bases from J, with 7 bases between. The CDR3 runs 14 residues. The DNA for the CDR3 is TGTGCCAGTAGTATTCGGGATTATAATTCACCCCTCCACTTT. Its translation: CASSIRDYNSPLHF.

This clone was detected once. The chain uses TRBV5-1 and TRBJ1-5, with 7 bases that match TRBD1. Germline V gives CDR1 SGHRS, CDR2 YFSETQ. J gave up 5 bases and V 4 bases, and 6 bases lay outside the gene matches. CDR3 length: 14 residues. In nucleotides, the CDR3 is TGCGCCAGCAGCCAGGGGGGAAAGGATCAGCCCCAGCATTTT. It yields the protein CASSQGGKDQPQHF. Combining the CDR3 with reference TRBV5-1 and TRBJ1-5 gives the whole variable domain KAGVTQTPRYLIKTRGQQVTLSCSPISGHRSVSWYQQTPGQGLQFLFEYFSETQRNKGNFPGRFSGRQFSNSRSEMNVSTLELGDSALYLCASSQGGKDQPQHFGDGTRLSIL.

This chain joins TRBV24-1 and TRBJ2-1; 13 positions match TRBD2. The CDR3 is made up of 18 amino acids. Trimming at V came to 4 bases and at J to 0 bases, leaving 5 bases not matched to a gene. In germline, CDR1 is KGHDR, CDR2 SFDVKD. CDR3 DNA: TGTGCCACCAGTGACCAGGGACTAGCGGGAATCTCCTACAATGAGCAGTTCTTC. Amino acid sequence: CATSDQGLAGISYNEQFF.

The chain joins TRBV7-9 to TRBJ2-7, with D uncertain. CDR1 and CDR2 from the germline V gene are SEHNR and FQNEAQ (reference sequence). This CDR3 has 14 amino acids. Trimming shortened V by 5 bases and J by 2 bases, and 13 bases separated the two germline ends. The CDR3 region is CASSPQGLTYEQYF. The CDR3 DNA reads TGTGCCAGCAGCCCCCAAGGGCTAACCTACGAGCAGTACTTC.

The chain couples TRBV27 to TRBJ1-2; D is ambiguous. The CDR3 covers 13 residues. CDR1 is MNHEY, CDR2 SMNVEV, per germline (reference sequence). Trimming left V 5 bases short and J 3 bases short, with 10 bases between. As DNA, the CDR3 is TGTGCCAGCAGTCCCGACGGCTACTATGGCTACACCTTC. Its protein is CASSPDGYYGYTF.

This clone was seen a few times. V is TRBV7-2 and J is TRBJ1-3; no definite D call. In germline, CDR1 is SGHTA, CDR2 FQGNSA. This CDR3 has 14 amino acids. V was cut by 1 base and J by 4 bases, with 8 bases left in between. For the CDR3, the DNA is TGTGCCAGCAGCTTAGTTAATCGAGGAAACACCATATATTTT. It codes for CASSLVNRGNTIYF.

CDR3 sequence reads: CASSAGGDTEAFF. The CDR3 DNA follows: TGTGCCAGCAGCGCAGGGGGGGACACTGAAGCTTTCTTT. The genes are TRBV7-3 and TRBJ1-1, with TRBD1 matching 7 bases. After removal of 5 bases from V and 3 bases from J, the junction contained 3 bases not matched to a gene. Germline-derived CDR1 and CDR2 are SGHTA and FQGTGA. This CDR3 region has 13 residues.

This clone was counted a few times. Distinct nucleotide sequences in the sample also encode this CDR3. The rearrangement joins TRBV18 to TRBJ1-2; D is possibly TRBD1 (5 bases). CDR1 and CDR2 (germline): KGHSH, LQKENI. V lost 3 bases, J lost 0 bases, and 11 bases lay in between. The CDR3 is made up of 15 amino acids. Here the CDR3 reads CASSPDRQANYGYTF. Written as DNA, the CDR3 is TGTGCCAGCTCACCCGACAGACAAGCTAACTATGGCTACACCTTC.

This chain connects TRBV7-3 to TRBJ1-4; perhaps TRBD1 as D (5 bases). The V end lost 4 bases, the J end lost 5 bases, and 11 bases lay between the germline ends. There are 14 residues in the CDR3. Germline CDR1 and CDR2: SGHTA and FQGTGA. CDR3 DNA: TGTGCCAGCAGCTCGGGACGGAGAAATGAAAAACTGTTTTTT. The encoded protein is CASSSGRRNEKLFF.

The rearrangement joins TRBV19 to TRBJ2-7, with TRBD1 as a possible D gene (6 bases). The CDR3 has 13 amino acids. CDR1 is LNHDA and CDR2 is SQIVND in the germline V gene (reference sequence). The V end lost 5 bases, the J end lost 7 bases, and 15 bases lay between the germline ends. CDR3: CASSDRDTWEQYF. In DNA form, the CDR3 reads TGTGCCAGTAGTGACCGGGACACCTGGGAGCAGTACTTC.

The chain joins TRBV11-3 to TRBJ2-7; 13 positions agree with TRBD2. Germline V gives CDR1 SGHNT, CDR2 YENEEA. After removal of 5 bases from V and 0 bases from J, the junction contained 7 bases not matched to a gene. The CDR3 sequence is 17 residues long. The DNA of the CDR3 is TGTGCCAGCAGCACCGGGACTAGCGGGAAGAGCTCCTACGAGCAGTACTTC. This gives the protein CASSTGTSGKSSYEQYF.